The text below deals with one T cell receptor (beta chain). What it binds is not known. This sample stems from a study of cytomegalovirus exposure and HLA in healthy donors. Study-level points and caveats: Reported results showed that the classifier diagnosed cytomegalovirus status with high specificity and sensitivity. The likely origin of a cluster of highly shared sequence variants was a sequencing artifact.

V was clipped by 3 bases and J by 4 bases, with 12 bases between them. The CDR3 loop spans 14 amino acids. CDR1 is MNHNS and CDR2 is SASEGT in the germline V gene. The study ran its PCR with 60 Vbeta and 13 Jbeta primers. The assay was immunoSEQ multiplex PCR, and TCRdb's table has in-frame clones only and misses some. The sample yields 35,000 to 45,000 clones, 50% to 55% seen once. V usage is TRBV6-1 and J usage is TRBJ1-2; a possible D gene is TRBD1 (6 bases). The specimen sequenced was PBMCs. The sequence derives from a human donor in good health. CDR3: CASSDGQGTYGYTF. In DNA, the CDR3 is TGTGCCAGCAGTGATGGGCAGGGGACCTATGGCTACACCTTC.